This T cell receptor beta chain was retrieved from a study of T cells in Graves' hyperthyroidism and ophthalmopathy. Study background: Prior to any treatment, at the point of initial diagnosis, peripheral blood was collected. Study-level points and caveats: With a median lead of about 6.9 months before onset, the model predicted ophthalmopathy. Also found in blood were most expanded thyroid clonotypes above 0.001.

With respect to this clonotype: Its specificity is not known. It may be a read error: a sequence one base away is much more abundant.

Researchers took RNA transcripts and amplified the TCR beta CDR3 regions from them. With the HTBI primer set, the TCR CDR3 went through a first round of RT-PCR. TCRdb ran MiXCR on the multiplex PCR reads and lists one entry per CDR3 protein. The sample lists almost 600,000 distinct CDR3 sequences; about 15% were seen once. The length of the CDR3 is 15 residues. The V and J ends lost 7 bases and 8 bases, in that order; junction bases with no gene match: 13. Germline CDR1 DFQATT, CDR2 SNEGSKA (reference sequence). The clonotype originates from a young woman with Graves' hyperthyroidism that later progressed to Graves' ophthalmopathy. V and J are TRBV20-1 and TRBJ1-4, with 10 bases fitting TRBD1. The specimen sequenced was blood. Here the CDR3 DNA reads TGCAGTGTTTTAGCCCAGGGGACAGGGGTCGAAAAACTGTTTTTT. Translation: CSVLAQGTGVEKLFF.